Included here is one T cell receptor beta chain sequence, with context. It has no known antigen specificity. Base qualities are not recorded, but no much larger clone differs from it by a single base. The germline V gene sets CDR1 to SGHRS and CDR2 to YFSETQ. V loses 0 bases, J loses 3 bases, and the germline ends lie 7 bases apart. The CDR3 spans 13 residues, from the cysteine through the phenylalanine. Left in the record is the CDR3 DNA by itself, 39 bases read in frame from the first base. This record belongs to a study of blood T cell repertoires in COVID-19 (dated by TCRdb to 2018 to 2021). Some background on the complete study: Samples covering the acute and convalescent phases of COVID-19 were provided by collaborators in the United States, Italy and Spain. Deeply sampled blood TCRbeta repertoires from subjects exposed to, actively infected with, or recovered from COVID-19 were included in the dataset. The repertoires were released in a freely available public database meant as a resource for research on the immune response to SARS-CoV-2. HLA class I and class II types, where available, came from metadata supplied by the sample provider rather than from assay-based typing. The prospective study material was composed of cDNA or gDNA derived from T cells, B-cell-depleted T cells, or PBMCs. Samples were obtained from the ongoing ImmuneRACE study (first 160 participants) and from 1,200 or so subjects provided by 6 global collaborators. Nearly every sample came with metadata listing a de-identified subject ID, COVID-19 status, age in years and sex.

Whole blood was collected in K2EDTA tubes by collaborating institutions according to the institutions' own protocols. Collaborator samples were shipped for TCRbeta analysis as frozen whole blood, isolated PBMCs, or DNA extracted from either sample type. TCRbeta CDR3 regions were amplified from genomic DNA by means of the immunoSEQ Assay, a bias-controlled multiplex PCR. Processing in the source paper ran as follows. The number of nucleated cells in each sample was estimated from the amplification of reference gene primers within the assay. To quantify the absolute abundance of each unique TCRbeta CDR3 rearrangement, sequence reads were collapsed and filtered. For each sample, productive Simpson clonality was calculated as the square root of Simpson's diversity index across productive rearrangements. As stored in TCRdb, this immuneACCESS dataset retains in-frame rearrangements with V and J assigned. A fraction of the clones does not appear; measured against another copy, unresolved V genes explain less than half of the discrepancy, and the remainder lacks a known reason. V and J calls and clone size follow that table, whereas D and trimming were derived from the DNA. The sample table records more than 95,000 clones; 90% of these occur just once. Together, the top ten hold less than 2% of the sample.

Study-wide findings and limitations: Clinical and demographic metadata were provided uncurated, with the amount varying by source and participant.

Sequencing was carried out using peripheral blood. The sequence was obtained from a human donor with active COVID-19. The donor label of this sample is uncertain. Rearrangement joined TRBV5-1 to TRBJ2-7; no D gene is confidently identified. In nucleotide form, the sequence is TGCGCCAGCAGCTTGGTCGATAGCTACGAGCAGTACTTC. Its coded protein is CASSLVDSYEQYF.